This T cell receptor beta chain was sequenced during a study of CD8 T cells in ankylosing spondylitis (dated by TCRdb to 2015 to 2018). Regarding the research as a whole: The study set out to find disease-linked TCR variants by profiling T cell receptor beta repertoires in ankylosing spondylitis patients and healthy donors. Samples of peripheral blood were taken, and for ankylosing spondylitis patients, synovial fluid was collected as well. The whole study cohort included 85 to 120 healthy donors and roughly 24 ankylosing spondylitis patients.

As to this clonotype: Which antigen it targets is not known. No base-level quality is on record; no much larger clone is a single base apart.

From the germline V gene, CDR1 is MNHEY and CDR2 is SVGAGI. The CDR3 measures 19 amino acids from cysteine to phenylalanine. Only the CDR3 DNA is retained, 57 bases long and in frame from the first base. Relative to germline, V is missing 0 bases and J is missing 6 bases, with 11 bases of the junction outside any gene match. What the authors observed across the whole study: Significant enrichment of the disease-linked clones was reported in matched synovial fluid samples from ankylosing spondylitis patients. Some of the motif variants had been reported before in the synovial fluid and blood of reactive arthritis patients, a finding that suggests common disease-initiation mechanisms. Blood from ankylosing spondylitis patients appeared to be characterized by a TCR beta motif composed of about eight highly homologous amino acid variants. The disease-linked clones showed a CD8+ phenotype and occurred at relatively low frequencies in peripheral blood.

The listed sequencing device is Illumina HiSeq 2500. Quantitative 5'-RACE with molecular barcodes was the method used to prepare the TCR beta libraries. The study's processing was this. To identify disease-linked TCR variants, a new computational method was used, one built on a probabilistic model of VDJ rearrangement. TCRdb's own reprocessing of the public reads used fastp at Q25 and MiXCR and kept productive beta chains. Every CDR3 protein is listed once, alongside the most common genes and DNA of its rows. The V and J calls here are based on TCRdb, not the publication. For this sample the table gives 670,000 or so distinct CDR3 sequences, of which under 20% were detected only once. The top ten clones comprise about 19% of the sample.

This chain joins TRBV6-5 to TRBJ2-2, with 12 junctional bases fitting TRBD2. Sequenced sample: blood, either unsorted or a sorted T cell fraction (not recorded which). The receptor comes from a male donor with ankylosing spondylitis. For the CDR3, the sequence is CASSYSATSGGRWAGELFF. The DNA is as follows: TGTGCCAGCAGTTACTCGGCGACTAGCGGGGGACGGTGGGCCGGGGAGCTGTTTTTT.